The T cell receptor (beta chain) described here comes from a study of a mutant IDH1 vaccine in newly diagnosed glioma. About the research overall: The first vaccination came 4-6 weeks after radiotherapy alone, or with temozolomide cycles.

Assay used: immunoSEQ multiplex PCR; TCRdb lists only in-frame clones, some missing. The sample lists about 51,000 clones, just under 80% occurring once. The germline V gene encodes CDR1 SQVTM and CDR2 ANQGSEA. The CDR3 length is 14 residues. V trimming: 7 bases; J trimming: 6 bases; junction bases outside the gene matches: 11. Only a few counts were recorded for this clone. Its antigen is currently unknown. Sample time point: week 5, during vaccination. Doses of 300 ug of mutant IDH1 20-mer peptide were given with topical imiquimod. The chain recombines TRBV29-1 with TRBJ2-7; 11 nucleotides line up with TRBD1. The sequenced sample was PBMCs, obtained from a glioma patient whose treatment included an IDH1 peptide vaccine. The sequence was collected from a woman between 35 and 50 years old with glioma. DNA for the CDR3: TGCAGCGCGGCGGTGGACAGGGGGCAGCCCGAGCAGTACTTC. This translates into CSAAVDRGQPEQYF.